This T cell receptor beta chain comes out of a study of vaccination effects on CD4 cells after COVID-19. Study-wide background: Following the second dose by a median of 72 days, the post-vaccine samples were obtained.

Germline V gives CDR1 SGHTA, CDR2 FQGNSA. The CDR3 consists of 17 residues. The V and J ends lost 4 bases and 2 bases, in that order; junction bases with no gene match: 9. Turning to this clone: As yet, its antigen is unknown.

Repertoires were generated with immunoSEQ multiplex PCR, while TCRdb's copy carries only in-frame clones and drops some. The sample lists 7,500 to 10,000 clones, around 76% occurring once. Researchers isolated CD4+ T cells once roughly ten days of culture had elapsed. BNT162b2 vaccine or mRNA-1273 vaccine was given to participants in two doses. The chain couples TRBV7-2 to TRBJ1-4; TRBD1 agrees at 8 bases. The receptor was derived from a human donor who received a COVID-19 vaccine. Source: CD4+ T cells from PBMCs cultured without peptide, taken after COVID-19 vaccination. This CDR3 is CASSYYRGRMTNEKLFF. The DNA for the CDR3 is TGTGCCAGCAGCTATTACAGGGGGAGGATGACTAATGAAAAACTGTTTTTT.